Each of the 4 T cell receptor beta chains below was sequenced from the same sample in a study of regulatory T cells in long-lasting Graves disease. Construction of TCR beta libraries relied on iRepertoire HTBI primers and on Arm-PCR targeting CDR3 regions. MiXCR was run by TCRdb on the multiplex PCR reads, yielding one entry per CDR3 protein. The sample includes 450,000 or so distinct CDR3 sequences, less than 25% seen only once; the top ten take 7% to 10%. The sample's time point: persistent/refractory GD, antithyroid drugs over 5 years with positive TRAb. Extracted PBMC RNA gave rise to the TCR library. The sequences come from peripheral blood mononuclear cells (PBMCs), collected when the disease was refractory, from a patient treated with antithyroid drugs. Receptors originate from a female donor with Graves disease.

This clonotype was detected a few times. V is TRBV5-1 and J is TRBJ2-5, with D tentatively TRBD1 (5 bases). The end of the DNA fits TRBJ2-7 better, so the J call may be wrong. Germline CDR1 is SGHRS and CDR2 is YFSETQ. CDR3 length equals 11 residues. CDR3: CASTRGYEQYF. CDR3 nucleotide sequence: TGCGCCAGCACAAGGGGCTACGAGCAGTACTTC.

This clonotype was seen more than once but under ten times. The V and J genes are TRBV29-1 and TRBJ2-7; 9 nucleotides align to TRBD1. The J segment lost 3 bases and the V segment lost 8 bases, leaving 5 bases of the junction unmatched. CDR3 length equals 12 residues. CDR1 and CDR2 from the germline V gene are SQVTM and ANQGSEA. The CDR3 loop reads CSFRTGDYEQYF. CDR3 in DNA: TGCAGCTTCCGGACAGGGGACTACGAGCAGTACTTC.

The V gene is TRBV20-1, the J gene TRBJ1-6; the D gene is possibly TRBD1 (6 bases). This CDR3 has 11 amino acids. Between the trimmed V and J ends, which lost 6 bases and 14 bases, there was a span of 14 bases. CDR1 is DFQATT and CDR2 is SNEGSKA in the germline V gene (reference sequence). The DNA for the CDR3 is TGCAGTGCGCCCAGGGGAAGCGCCCTCCACTTT. Its protein is CSAPRGSALHF.

This clonotype was counted a few times. The rearrangement joins TRBV5-5 to TRBJ2-2; the match to TRBD1 covers 11 bases. This CDR3 has 18 amino acids. The germline V gene has CDR1 SGHKS and CDR2 YYEKEE (reference sequence). Germline trimming cut 0 bases from V and 4 bases from J; bases unmatched to any gene: 8. The CDR3 sequence is CASSLEGPGQGGTGELFF. CDR3 DNA sequence: TGTGCCAGCAGCTTGGAGGGCCCGGGACAGGGGGGCACCGGGGAGCTGTTTTTT.